Listed here are 32 T cell receptor beta chains from one sample, sequenced in a study of shared clonotypes between healthy human individuals. Produced via immunoSEQ multiplex PCR; TCRdb's table is partial and in-frame only. Of roughly 2.4 million clones listed, under 97% are singletons. The specimen sequenced was naive CD4+ T cells sorted from blood. Specified subset: CD45RA+ positively selected. The source of these receptors is a man younger than 35 in good health.

The chain couples TRBV15 to TRBJ1-2; tentatively, D is TRBD1 (5 bases). Between the trimmed V and J ends, which lost 0 bases and 12 bases, there was a span of 23 bases. The CDR3 covers 16 residues. The V gene's germline CDR1 is LNHNV and CDR2 YYDKDF (reference sequence). The CDR3 reads CATSRDSALRQGSHTF. CDR3 sequence (DNA): TGTGCCACCAGCAGAGATTCCGCCCTTCGGCAGGGAAGCCACACCTTC.

The chain recombines TRBV7-9 with TRBJ2-1; TRBD2 aligns across 14 bases. The CDR3 runs to 18 residues. V lost 5 bases and J lost 1; bases outside the gene matches: 7. CDR1 is SEHNR, CDR2 FQNEAQ, per germline (reference sequence). The CDR3 protein is CASSPGTSGRRSYNEQFF. CDR3 nucleotides: TGTGCCAGCAGCCCAGGGACTAGCGGGAGAAGATCCTACAATGAGCAGTTCTTC.

This chain uses TRBV6-1 with TRBJ1-3, with a tentative D call TRBD1 (5 bases). Germline CDR1 reads MNHNS; CDR2 reads SASEGT. V lost 4 bases to trimming and J lost 4 bases, with 11 bases between them. The CDR3 runs 14 residues. The CDR3 DNA is TGTGCCAGCAGTGCCTGGGGGGACGGAAACACCATATATTTT. It specifies CASSAWGDGNTIYF.

V usage is TRBV6-1 and J usage is TRBJ1-5, with 8 bases that match TRBD1. The CDR3 extends over 14 amino acids. J gave up 2 bases and V 11 bases, and 8 bases lay outside the gene matches. Germline values: CDR1 MNHNS, CDR2 SASEGT. As DNA, the CDR3 is TGTGCCGTTTCCCCAGGGGGCGGCAATCAGCCCCAGCATTTT. Amino acids: CAVSPGGGNQPQHF.

This chain joins TRBV12-5 and TRBJ1-1; the D gene is possibly TRBD1 (6 bases). Germline V gene data show CDR1 as LGHNT and CDR2 as FRNRAP. The CDR3 consists of 15 residues. Trimming stripped 5 bases from V and 10 bases from J, with 23 bases between. Written as DNA, the CDR3 is TGTGCTAGTGGTCCCCCCCGACAGGTGGCAAATCGAGCTTTCTTT. Translating gives CASGPPRQVANRAFF.

A remark on this clone: Other DNA sequences within the sample encode an identical CDR3. The chain joins TRBV20-1 to TRBJ1-1; no firm D call. The germline V gene encodes CDR1 DFQATT and CDR2 SNEGSKA (reference sequence). This CDR3 spans 11 amino acids. V lost 3 bases and J lost 2, with 4 bases in between. The CDR3 DNA reads TGCAGTGCTAGCCGCAACACTGAAGCTTTCTTT. Its translation: CSASRNTEAFF.

V usage is TRBV10-3 and J usage is TRBJ2-1, with 12 positions matching TRBD2. The CDR3 consists of 12 residues. V dropped 4 bases and J dropped 15; count of bases not matched to a gene: 4. Per the germline V gene, CDR1 is ENHRY and CDR2 is SYGVKD. CDR3 sequence (DNA): TGTGCCATCAGTGGACTAGCGGGAGATCTGTTCTTC. Protein product: CAISGLAGDLFF.

The count of this clone is one. J is TRBJ1-1 and V is TRBV14; D is possibly TRBD1 (5 bases). The CDR3 extends over 16 amino acids. Germline V CDR1 and CDR2: SGHDN, FVKESK. V was cut by 3 bases and J by 1 base, with 15 bases left in between. In DNA, the CDR3 is TGTGCCAGCAGCCACCGGGACGGCGCTGGGAACACTGAAGCTTTCTTT. This encodes CASSHRDGAGNTEAFF.

The J gene is TRBJ2-3, the V gene TRBV2; no reliable D call. Germline assignment: CDR1 SNHLY and CDR2 FYNNEI. The CDR3 totals 15 residues. Trimming removed 6 bases from V and 4 bases from J, with 17 bases in between. CDR3 DNA sequence: TGTGCCAGCAGCGCCGGATGGACCGTATCAGATACGCAGTATTTT. It specifies CASSAGWTVSDTQYF.

This clone has only one observation. The chain employs TRBV2 and TRBJ2-7, with D tentatively TRBD2 (5 bases). The ends were cut back, 7 bases at V and 3 bases at J, with 13 bases in the middle. The CDR3 loop spans 13 amino acids. Germline V gene sequence: CDR1 SNHLY, CDR2 FYNNEI. CDR3 nucleotides: TGTGCCAGCAACCCGGGAAAAAACTACGAGCAGTACTTC. Its protein product is CASNPGKNYEQYF.

The chain carries TRBV29-1 and TRBJ1-5; D is unresolved. CDR3 length: 14 residues. V was pared by 0 bases and J by 2 bases, with 8 bases between. Germline CDR1 and CDR2: SQVTM and ANQGSEA. In nucleotides, the CDR3 is TGCAGCGTTGAAGAAGGAGTTCGCAATCAGCCCCAGCATTTT. It is translated as CSVEEGVRNQPQHF.

Concerning this clone: The sample holds other DNA sequences that translate to the same CDR3. The rearrangement links TRBV2 to TRBJ1-1; D possibly corresponds to TRBD1 (5 bases). This CDR3 is built from 11 residues. The germline V and J ends were trimmed by 6 bases and 7 bases, with 9 bases remaining between them. Germline CDR1 is SNHLY and CDR2 is FYNNEI. CDR3 nucleotide sequence: TGTGCCAGCAGGAGGGGCAGTGAAGCTTTCTTT. It codes for CASRRGSEAFF.

CDR3 protein: CASSPRGGAPPDTQYF. The CDR3 nucleotides read TGTGCCAGCAGCCCTAGGGGGGGGGCGCCCCCAGATACGCAGTATTTT. V is TRBV5-4 and J is TRBJ2-3; D perhaps matches TRBD2 (7 bases). Germline values: CDR1 SGHNT, CDR2 YYREEE (reference sequence). The CDR3 is 16 amino acids. The ends were cut back, 4 bases at V and 4 bases at J, with 19 bases in the middle.

This sequence joins TRBV2 and TRBJ2-1; TRBD2 matches 7 bases. The V gene's germline CDR1 is SNHLY and CDR2 FYNNEI. This CDR3 is built from 19 residues. V lost 6 bases and J lost 0; bases outside the gene matches: 17. CDR3 region: CASSPRTILARPSYNEQFF. The CDR3 DNA sequence: TGTGCCAGCAGCCCCCGAACTATACTAGCGAGGCCCTCCTACAATGAGCAGTTCTTC.

This clone was recorded only once. V usage is TRBV5-6 and J usage is TRBJ2-5; 8 nucleotides align to TRBD1. CDR3 length: 13 amino acids. V gave up 6 bases and J gave up 2 bases; unmatched junction bases: 3. CDR1 is SGHDT, CDR2 YYEEEE, per germline. CDR3 nucleotide sequence: TGTGCCAGCACCTGGACAGGGCAAGAGACCCAGTACTTC. It is translated as CASTWTGQETQYF.

The chain couples TRBV30 to TRBJ2-5; D perhaps matches TRBD2 (5 bases). V lost 3 bases, J lost 5 bases, and 13 bases lay in between. The CDR3 spans 13 residues. The germline V gene encodes CDR1 GTSNPN and CDR2 SVGIG (reference sequence). CDR3 nucleotide sequence: TGTGCCTGGAGAGAACGGGGAACGGAGACCCAGTACTTC. Its protein is CAWRERGTETQYF.

This sequence joins TRBV5-1 and TRBJ2-5; TRBD2 matches 12 bases. The germline gives CDR1 SGHRS, CDR2 YFSETQ. The CDR3 runs 16 residues. J lost 5 bases, V lost 3 bases, and 8 bases had no gene match. The CDR3 coding sequence is TGCGCCAGCAGCTCGACTAGCGGGAGTGGGTGGGAGACCCAGTACTTC. It specifies CASSSTSGSGWETQYF.

This chain joins TRBV4-2 and TRBJ1-2; no clear D. From germline, CDR1 is LGHNA and CDR2 YNFKEQ. The V end lost 1 base, the J end lost 1 base, and 4 bases lay between the germline ends. The CDR3 runs 13 residues. DNA of the CDR3: TGTGCCAGCAGCCAAGCATATAACTATGGCTACACCTTC. Its protein product is CASSQAYNYGYTF.

The CDR3 loop is CASCQGNSPLHF. The CDR3 DNA sequence: TGTGCCAGCTGTCAGGGTAATTCACCCCTCCACTTT. J is TRBJ1-6 and V is TRBV6-5; a possible D gene is TRBD1 (5 bases). The germline V gene has CDR1 MNHEY and CDR2 SVGAGI. The CDR3 is 12 residues long. V was trimmed by 8 bases and J by 6 bases, leaving 8 bases between them.

This chain uses TRBV9 with TRBJ2-7; TRBD2 aligns across 8 bases. The CDR3 runs to 14 residues. Germline-derived CDR1 and CDR2 are SGDLS and YYNGEE. V dropped 0 bases and J dropped 4; count of bases not matched to a gene: 3. The CDR3 reads CASSVGTSQYEQYF. In nucleotides, the CDR3 is TGTGCCAGCAGCGTAGGGACTAGCCAGTACGAGCAGTACTTC.

V is TRBV5-1 and J is TRBJ1-1; the D is unclear. The V end was cut by 1 base, the J end by 0 bases, with 10 bases between. The CDR3 consists of 15 residues. Germline V gene data show CDR1 as SGHRS and CDR2 as YFSETQ. The CDR3 sequence: CASSLYSNMNTEAFF. The CDR3 nucleotides are TGCGCCAGCAGCTTGTACAGCAACATGAACACTGAAGCTTTCTTT.

V is TRBV9 and J is TRBJ1-5, with 7 bases matching TRBD1. The CDR3 runs to 14 residues. Germline-derived CDR1 and CDR2 are SGDLS and YYNGEE. V was pared by 3 bases and J by 9 bases, with 9 bases of the junction left unmatched. CDR3 bases: TGTGCCAGCAGCGGACAGGGAGGTAACGGGCCCCAGCATTTT. It encodes CASSGQGGNGPQHF.

The CDR3 DNA is TGTGCCAGCAGCGATGAACCTATCGGGCAGCCCCAGCATTTT. Protein: CASSDEPIGQPQHF. The chain couples TRBV7-2 to TRBJ1-5; D is unclear. V was trimmed by 5 bases and J by 7 bases, leaving 15 bases between them. The CDR3 has 14 residues. CDR1 and CDR2 (germline): SGHTA, FQGNSA.

This chain joins TRBV27 and TRBJ1-3; D perhaps matches TRBD1 (6 bases). The CDR3 runs 16 residues. CDR1 and CDR2 (germline): MNHEY, SMNVEV (reference sequence). Trimming took 7 bases from V and 0 from J, leaving 16 bases between them. In DNA, the CDR3 is TGTGCCAGCATTCGGGGGGGGCCCAGCTCTGGAAACACCATATATTTT. It codes for CASIRGGPSSGNTIYF.

Remarks on this clone: Different DNA sequences within this sample yield the same CDR3. The gene calls are TRBV5-1 and TRBJ1-5, with a tentative D call TRBD1 (5 bases). V gave up 0 bases and J gave up 6 bases, with 10 bases separating them. Germline CDR1 SGHRS, CDR2 YFSETQ. CDR3 length: 14 residues. CDR3 amino acids: CASSLGQGGQPQHF. CDR3 nucleotides: TGCGCCAGCAGCTTGGGTCAGGGCGGTCAGCCCCAGCATTTT.

This clone has a single count. The chain recombines TRBV11-2 with TRBJ2-7, with TRBD1 as a possible D gene (6 bases). The germline V gene encodes CDR1 SGHAT and CDR2 FQNNGV. The CDR3 sequence is 15 residues long. V was trimmed by 8 bases and J by 2 bases, leaving 19 bases between them. The CDR3 DNA is TGTGCCAGCGCGCGTTCGATGGGGGACACCTACGAGCAGTACTTC. Translation gives CASARSMGDTYEQYF.

This clone was seen a few times. The rearrangement joins TRBV10-3 to TRBJ2-7; TRBD2 is a possible D gene (6 bases). CDR1 is ENHRY and CDR2 is SYGVKD in the germline V gene. This CDR3 has 12 amino acids. The V end lost 10 bases, the J end lost 5 bases, and 15 bases lay between the germline ends. The CDR3 nucleotides are TGTGCCACCGGACGGGGGAGCCACGAGCAGTACTTC. Translating gives CATGRGSHEQYF.

This clone has just one count. Other DNA variants within this sample encode the same CDR3. The rearrangement links TRBV6-5 to TRBJ1-6; 10 bases align to TRBD1. This CDR3 has 15 residues. Per the germline V gene, CDR1 is MNHEY and CDR2 is SVGAGI. Losses at the gene ends were 0 bases for V and 10 bases for J; bases not matched to a gene: 3. The CDR3 DNA is TGTGCCAGCAGTTACTCGGGGACAGGGGAATCACCCCTCCACTTT. Residues: CASSYSGTGESPLHF.

The V and J genes are TRBV18 and TRBJ2-7; D gene uncertain. The germline V gene encodes CDR1 KGHSH and CDR2 LQKENI. V lost 5 bases to trimming and J lost 5 bases, with 10 bases between them. This CDR3 is built from 12 residues. The CDR3 DNA sequence: TGTGCCAGCTCATCGATGATGGACGAGCAGTACTTC. This sequence encodes CASSSMMDEQYF.

The V call is TRBV14, the J call TRBJ2-3; 14 nucleotides line up with TRBD2. The V and J ends lost 4 bases and 4 bases, in that order; junction bases with no gene match: 4. Germline V gene data show CDR1 as SGHDN and CDR2 as FVKESK. This CDR3 has 16 amino acids. The CDR3 DNA reads as TGTGCCAGCAGCCCCTTGACTAGCGGGGGGGCAGATACGCAGTATTTT. It specifies CASSPLTSGGADTQYF.

CDR3 protein: CASSLVPAGGQETQYF. The CDR3 DNA is TGCGCCAGCAGCTTGGTTCCAGCGGGGGGCCAAGAGACCCAGTACTTC. The rearrangement links TRBV5-1 to TRBJ2-5, with 9 bases aligning to TRBD2. Germline CDR1 SGHRS, CDR2 YFSETQ. The V segment lost 0 bases and the J segment 1 base; nucleotides outside the gene matches: 4. The length of the CDR3 is 16 residues.

As to this clone: One end of the junction varies from germline; a read error may be responsible. The gene calls are TRBV7-7 and TRBJ2-1; TRBD1 is a possible D gene (6 bases). CDR1 SSHAT and CDR2 FNYEAQ come from the germline V gene (reference sequence). CDR3 length equals 17 residues. The CDR3 loop is CASSLEVGGRGNNEQFF. Here the CDR3 DNA reads TGTGCTAGCAGCTTAGAGGTTGGCGGCAGGGGAAATAATGAGCAGTTCTTC. The full variable domain, rest sourced from reference TRBV7-7 and TRBJ2-1, is GAGVSQSPRYKVTKRGQDVTLRCDPISSHATLYWYQQALGQGPEFLTYFNYEAQPDKSGLPSDRFSAERPEGSISTLTIQRTEQRDSAMYRCASSLEVGGRGNNEQFFGPGTRLTVL.